This T cell receptor (beta chain) was obtained from a study of blood T cell repertoires in COVID-19. Produced via immunoSEQ multiplex PCR; TCRdb's table is partial and in-frame only. The table lists approximately 70,000 clones, around nine tenths of them singletons, with approximately 19% in the top ten. Germline CDR1 reads MNHEY; CDR2 reads SVGAGI. CDR3 length: 13 amino acids. V shed 6 bases and J 4 bases; nucleotides not matched to a gene: 2. The chain uses TRBV6-5 and TRBJ1-5, with 8 bases identical to TRBD1. The material sequenced was peripheral blood. This TCR came from a human donor in a cohort sampled during active COVID-19. In DNA form, the CDR3 reads TGTGCCAGCAGGAGGACAGGGAATCAGCCCCAGCATTTT. Translating gives CASRRTGNQPQHF.